This TCR beta chain was profiled in a study of regulatory T cells in long-lasting Graves disease. Time point noted: newly diagnosed GD, antithyroid drugs for less than 3 months. The authors made the TCR library using RNA they extracted from PBMCs. This clonotype was seen repeatedly, ten times or more. Trimming removed 6 bases from V and 0 bases from J; junction bases left unmatched: 7. CDR3 length: 17 residues. Looked up from germline, CDR1 is MDHEN and CDR2 is SYDVKM. To make TCR beta libraries, researchers used iRepertoire HTBI primers and Arm-PCR of CDR3 regions. Via MiXCR, TCRdb re-called the multiplex PCR reads, giving one row per CDR3 protein. The sample lists approximately 490,000 distinct CDR3 sequences, 15% to 20% seen once, with 12% in the top ten. The sample also formed part of further work on T cells in Graves' hyperthyroidism and ophthalmopathy.

V gene TRBV28 combines with J gene TRBJ2-1; 11 bases align to TRBD1. The sequence was obtained from a middle-aged man with Graves disease. Specimen: peripheral blood mononuclear cells (PBMCs), collected at new diagnosis, from a patient treated with antithyroid drugs. The DNA of the CDR3 is TGTGCCAGCAGGTCTACCGGGACAGGGGGCTCCTACAATGAGCAGTTCTTC. Protein sequence: CASRSTGTGGSYNEQFF.